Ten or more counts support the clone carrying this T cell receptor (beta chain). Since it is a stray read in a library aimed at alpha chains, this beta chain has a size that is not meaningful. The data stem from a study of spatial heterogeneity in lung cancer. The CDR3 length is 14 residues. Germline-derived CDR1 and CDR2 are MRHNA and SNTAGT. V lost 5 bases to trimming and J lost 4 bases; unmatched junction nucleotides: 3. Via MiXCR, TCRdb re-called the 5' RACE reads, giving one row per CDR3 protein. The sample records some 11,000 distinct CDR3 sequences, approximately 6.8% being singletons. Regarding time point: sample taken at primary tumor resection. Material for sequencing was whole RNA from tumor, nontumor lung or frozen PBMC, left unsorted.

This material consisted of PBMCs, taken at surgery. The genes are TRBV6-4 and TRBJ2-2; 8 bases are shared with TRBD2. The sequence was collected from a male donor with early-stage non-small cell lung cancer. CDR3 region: CASSTSGGTGELFF. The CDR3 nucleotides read TGTGCCAGCAGTACTAGCGGAGGCACCGGGGAGCTGTTTTTT.